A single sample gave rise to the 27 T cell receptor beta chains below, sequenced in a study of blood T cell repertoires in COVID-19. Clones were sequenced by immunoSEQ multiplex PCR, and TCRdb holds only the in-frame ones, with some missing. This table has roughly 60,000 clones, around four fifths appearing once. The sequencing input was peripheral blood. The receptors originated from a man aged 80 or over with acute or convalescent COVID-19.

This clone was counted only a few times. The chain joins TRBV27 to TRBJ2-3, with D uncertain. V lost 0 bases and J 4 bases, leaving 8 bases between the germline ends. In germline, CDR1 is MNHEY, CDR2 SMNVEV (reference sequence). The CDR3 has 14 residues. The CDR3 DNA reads TGTGCCAGCAGTTTATCGAGTAGCTCAGATACGCAGTATTTT. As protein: CASSLSSSSDTQYF.

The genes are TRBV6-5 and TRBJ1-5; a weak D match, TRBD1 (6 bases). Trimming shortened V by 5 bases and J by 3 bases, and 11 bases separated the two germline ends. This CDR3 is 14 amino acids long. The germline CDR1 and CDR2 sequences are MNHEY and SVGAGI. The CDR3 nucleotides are TGTGCCAGCAGTAAACAGGGATACAATCAGCCCCAGCATTTT. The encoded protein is CASSKQGYNQPQHF.

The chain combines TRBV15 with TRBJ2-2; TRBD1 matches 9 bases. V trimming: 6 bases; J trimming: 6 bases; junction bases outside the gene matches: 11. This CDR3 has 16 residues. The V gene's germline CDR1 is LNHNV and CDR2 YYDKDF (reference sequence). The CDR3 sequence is CATRGLGTGSPGELFF. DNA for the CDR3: TGTGCCACCAGGGGCCTCGGGACAGGGAGCCCCGGGGAGCTGTTTTTT.

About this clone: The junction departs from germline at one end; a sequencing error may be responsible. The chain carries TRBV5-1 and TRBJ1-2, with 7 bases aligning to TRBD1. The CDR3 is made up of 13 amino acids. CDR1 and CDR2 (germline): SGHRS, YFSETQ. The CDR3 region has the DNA TGCGCCAGCAGACAACAAACTAAGGGGGCTGGCTACTTC. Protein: CASRQQTKGAGYF.

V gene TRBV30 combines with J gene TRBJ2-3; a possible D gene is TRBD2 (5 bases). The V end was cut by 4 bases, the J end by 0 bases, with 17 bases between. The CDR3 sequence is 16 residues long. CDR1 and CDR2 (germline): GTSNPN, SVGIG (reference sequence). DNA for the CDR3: TGTGCCTGGACGAGCGGTTCCACCTTTAGCACAGATACGCAGTATTTT. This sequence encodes CAWTSGSTFSTDTQYF.

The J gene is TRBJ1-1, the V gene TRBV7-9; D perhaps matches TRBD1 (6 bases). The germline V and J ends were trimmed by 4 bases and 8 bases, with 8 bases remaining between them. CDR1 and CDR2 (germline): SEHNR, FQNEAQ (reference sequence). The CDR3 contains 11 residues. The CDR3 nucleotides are TGTGCCAGCAGCTGGACAGACGAAGCTTTCTTT. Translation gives CASSWTDEAFF.

The CDR3 DNA reads TGTGCCTGGAGTGCGGGACAGGGGGCTGAAAAACTGTTTTTT. Translating gives CAWSAGQGAEKLFF. This sequence joins TRBV30 and TRBJ1-4, with TRBD1 matching 12 bases. CDR1 and CDR2 (germline): GTSNPN, SVGIG (reference sequence). The CDR3 covers 14 residues. The junction had 1 base not matched to a gene; V was cut back by 1 base and J by 7 bases.

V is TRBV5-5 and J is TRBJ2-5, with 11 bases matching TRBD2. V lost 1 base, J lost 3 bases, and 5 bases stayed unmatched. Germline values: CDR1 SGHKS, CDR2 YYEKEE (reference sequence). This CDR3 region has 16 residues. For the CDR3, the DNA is TGTGCCAGCAGCTTGCAGGCTAGCGGGGGGAAAGAGACCCAGTACTTC. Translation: CASSLQASGGKETQYF.

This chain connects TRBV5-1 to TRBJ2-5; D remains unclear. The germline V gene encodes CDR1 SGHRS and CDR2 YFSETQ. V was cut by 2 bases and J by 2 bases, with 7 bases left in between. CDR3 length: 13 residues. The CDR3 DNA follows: TGCGCCAGCAGCTTCTCCCCTCAAGAGACCCAGTACTTC. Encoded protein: CASSFSPQETQYF.

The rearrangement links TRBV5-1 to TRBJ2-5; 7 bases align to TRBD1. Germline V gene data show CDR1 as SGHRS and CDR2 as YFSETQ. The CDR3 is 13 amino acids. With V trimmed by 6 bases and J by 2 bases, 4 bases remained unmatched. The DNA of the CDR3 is TGCGCCAGCACGCAGGGGGTTCAAGAGACCCAGTACTTC. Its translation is CASTQGVQETQYF.

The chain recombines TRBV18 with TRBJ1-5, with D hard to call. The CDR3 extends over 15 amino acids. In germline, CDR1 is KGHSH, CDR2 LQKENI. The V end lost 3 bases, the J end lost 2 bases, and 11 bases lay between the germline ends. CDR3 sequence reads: CASSPGVGGNQPQHF. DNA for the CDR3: TGTGCCAGCTCACCCGGGGTGGGCGGCAATCAGCCCCAGCATTTT.

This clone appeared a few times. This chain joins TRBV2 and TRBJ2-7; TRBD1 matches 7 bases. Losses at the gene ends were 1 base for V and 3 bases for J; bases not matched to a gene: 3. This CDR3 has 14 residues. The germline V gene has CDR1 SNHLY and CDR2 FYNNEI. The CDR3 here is CASSEGTGYYEQYF. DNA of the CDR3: TGTGCCAGCAGTGAAGGGACAGGATACTACGAGCAGTACTTC.

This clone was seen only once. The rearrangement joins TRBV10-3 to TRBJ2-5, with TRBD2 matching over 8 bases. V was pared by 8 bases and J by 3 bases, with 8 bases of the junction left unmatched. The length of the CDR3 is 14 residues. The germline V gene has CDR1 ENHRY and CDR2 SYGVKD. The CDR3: CAIGASGREETQYF. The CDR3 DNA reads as TGTGCCATCGGGGCTAGCGGGCGAGAAGAGACCCAGTACTTC.

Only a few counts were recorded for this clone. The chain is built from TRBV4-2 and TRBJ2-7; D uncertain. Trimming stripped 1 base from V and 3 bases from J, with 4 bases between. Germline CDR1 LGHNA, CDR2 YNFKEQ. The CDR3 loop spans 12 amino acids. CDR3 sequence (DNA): TGTGCCAGCAGCCAAGGGCTCTACGAGCAGTACTTC. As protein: CASSQGLYEQYF.

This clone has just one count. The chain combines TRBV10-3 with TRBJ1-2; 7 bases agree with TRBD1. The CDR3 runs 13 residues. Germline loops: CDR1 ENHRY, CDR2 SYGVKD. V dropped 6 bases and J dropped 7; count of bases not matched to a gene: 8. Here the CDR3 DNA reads TGTGCCATCAGATTGACAGGGAATGCTGGCTACACCTTC. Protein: CAIRLTGNAGYTF.

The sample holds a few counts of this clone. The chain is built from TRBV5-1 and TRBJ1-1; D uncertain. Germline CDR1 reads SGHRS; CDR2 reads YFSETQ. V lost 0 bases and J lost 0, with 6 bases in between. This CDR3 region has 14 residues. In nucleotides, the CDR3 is TGCGCCAGCAGCTTGGACCCGGTGAACACTGAAGCTTTCTTT. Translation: CASSLDPVNTEAFF.

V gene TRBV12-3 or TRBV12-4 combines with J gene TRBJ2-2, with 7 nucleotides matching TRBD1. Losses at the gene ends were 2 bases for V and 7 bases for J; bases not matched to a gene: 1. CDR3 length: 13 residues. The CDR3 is CASSLQGVGELFF. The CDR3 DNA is TGTGCCAGCAGTTTACAGGGGGTCGGGGAGCTGTTTTTT.

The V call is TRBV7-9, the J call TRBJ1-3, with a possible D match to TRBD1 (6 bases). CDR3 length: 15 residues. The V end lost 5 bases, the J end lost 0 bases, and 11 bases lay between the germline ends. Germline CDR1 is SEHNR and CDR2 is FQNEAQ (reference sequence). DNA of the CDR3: TGTGCCAGCAGCCCCGACAGGTACTCTGGAAACACCATATATTTT. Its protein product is CASSPDRYSGNTIYF.

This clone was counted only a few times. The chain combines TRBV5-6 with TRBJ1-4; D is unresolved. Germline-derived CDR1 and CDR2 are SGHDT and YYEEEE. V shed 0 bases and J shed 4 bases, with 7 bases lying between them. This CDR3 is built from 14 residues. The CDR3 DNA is TGTGCCAGCAGCTTGGAACAGAATAATGAAAAACTGTTTTTT. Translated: CASSLEQNNEKLFF.

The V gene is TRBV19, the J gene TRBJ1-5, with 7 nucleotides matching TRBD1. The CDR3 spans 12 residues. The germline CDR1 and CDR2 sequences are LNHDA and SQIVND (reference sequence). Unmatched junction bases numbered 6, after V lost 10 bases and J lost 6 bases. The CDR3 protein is CATRQGLQPQHF. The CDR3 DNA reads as TGTGCCACCCGACAGGGACTTCAGCCCCAGCATTTT.

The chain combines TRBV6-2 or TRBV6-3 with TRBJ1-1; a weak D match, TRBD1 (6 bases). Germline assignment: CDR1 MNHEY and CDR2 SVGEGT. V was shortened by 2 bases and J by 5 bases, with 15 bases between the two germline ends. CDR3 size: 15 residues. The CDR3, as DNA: TGTGCCAGCAGTTACGAACAGGGTTTCGGTACTGAAGCTTTCTTT. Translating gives CASSYEQGFGTEAFF.

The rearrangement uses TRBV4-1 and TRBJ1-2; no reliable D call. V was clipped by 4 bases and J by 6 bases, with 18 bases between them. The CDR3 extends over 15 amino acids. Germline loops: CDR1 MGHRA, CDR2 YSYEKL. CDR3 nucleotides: TGCGCCAGCAGCCCAGGAGGCACCACGATTGATGGCTACACCTTC. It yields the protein CASSPGGTTIDGYTF.

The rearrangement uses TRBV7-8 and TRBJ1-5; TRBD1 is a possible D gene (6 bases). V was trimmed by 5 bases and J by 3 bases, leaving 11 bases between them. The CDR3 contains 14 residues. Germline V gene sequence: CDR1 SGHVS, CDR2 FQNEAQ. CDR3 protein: CASSPDRLNQPQHF. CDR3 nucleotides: TGTGCCAGCAGCCCGGACAGACTCAATCAGCCCCAGCATTTT.

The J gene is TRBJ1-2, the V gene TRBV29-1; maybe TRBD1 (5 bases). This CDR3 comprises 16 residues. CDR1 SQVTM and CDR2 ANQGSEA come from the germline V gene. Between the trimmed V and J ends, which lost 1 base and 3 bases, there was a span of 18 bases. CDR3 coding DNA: TGCAGCGTTGAAGGGGTGGTATCTCGGGGGGACTATGGCTACACCTTC. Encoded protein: CSVEGVVSRGDYGYTF.

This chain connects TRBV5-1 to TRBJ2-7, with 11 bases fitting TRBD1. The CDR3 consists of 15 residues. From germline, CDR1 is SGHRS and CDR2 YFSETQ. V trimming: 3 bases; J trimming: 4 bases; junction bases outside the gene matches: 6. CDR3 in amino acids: CASSWGQGVTYEQYF. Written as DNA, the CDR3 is TGCGCCAGCAGCTGGGGACAGGGGGTTACGTACGAGCAGTACTTC.

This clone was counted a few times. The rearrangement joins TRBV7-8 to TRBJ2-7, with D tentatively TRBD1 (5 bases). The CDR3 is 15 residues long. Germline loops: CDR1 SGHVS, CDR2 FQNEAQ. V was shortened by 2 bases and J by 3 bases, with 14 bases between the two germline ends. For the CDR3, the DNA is TGTGCCAGCAGCTTATTGGGGCAGTACGACTACGAGCAGTACTTC. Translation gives CASSLLGQYDYEQYF.

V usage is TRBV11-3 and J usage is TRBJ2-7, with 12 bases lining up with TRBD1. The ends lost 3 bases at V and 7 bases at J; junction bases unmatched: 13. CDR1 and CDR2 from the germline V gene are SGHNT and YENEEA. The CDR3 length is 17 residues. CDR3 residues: CASSFLYPGQGALEQYF. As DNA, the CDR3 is TGTGCCAGCAGCTTCCTCTATCCGGGACAGGGGGCCCTAGAGCAGTACTTC.